The rows below give T cell receptor beta chains drawn from one sample of a study of shared clonotypes between healthy human individuals. Here immunoSEQ multiplex PCR was the method, and the copy in TCRdb shows in-frame clones only, minus some. Of millions of clones detected, over 85% appear once; the ten largest clones hold 0.3% to 0.4%. Material: naive CD4+ T cells from PBMCs. The receptor set was obtained from a man younger than 35 in good health. Some clones in this sample may be carry-over from other donors' samples. Each CDR3 is given with its conserved first and last residue. Each record gives: CDR3 length, V gene, J gene, clone size, D gene, CDR3 protein, CDR3 DNA. A D gene is named only where the DNA matches it firmly. Clone size is not always given. Where it is, it says once, few, many or a class for expanded clones.

12,TRBV5-1,TRBJ2-1,.,.,CASSPRTYEQFF,TGCGCCAGCAGCCCGAGGACTTATGAGCAGTTCTTC
15,TRBV6-1,TRBJ2-2,.,TRBD1,CASNTGTGNTGELFF,TGTGCCAGCAATACCGGGACAGGAAACACCGGGGAGCTGTTTTTT
16,TRBV5-8,TRBJ2-7,.,TRBD2,CASRELPGLGAYEQYF,TGTGCCAGCCGAGAGCTCCCGGGACTAGGAGCCTACGAGCAGTACTTC
15,TRBV28,TRBJ2-7,.,TRBD2,CASAGSGRNPYEQYF,TGTGCCAGCGCGGGTAGCGGGAGGAATCCTTACGAGCAGTACTTC
14,TRBV6-6,TRBJ2-3,.,TRBD2,CASGTSGGTHTQYF,TGTGCCAGCGGGACTAGCGGGGGCACCCATACGCAGTATTTT
15,TRBV5-1,TRBJ1-1,.,.,CASSFLGGENTEAFF,TGCGCCAGCAGCTTCCTGGGGGGCGAAAACACTGAAGCTTTCTTT
14,TRBV6-5,TRBJ1-1,.,TRBD1,CASSRQGGDTEAFF,TGTGCCAGCAGTCGACAGGGGGGGGACACTGAAGCTTTCTTT
14,TRBV7-9,TRBJ1-2,.,TRBD1,CASSLGQGQDGYTF,TGTGCCAGCAGCTTGGGACAGGGCCAGGATGGCTACACCTTC
14,TRBV7-3,TRBJ1-1,once,.,CASSSGTGGTEAFF,TGTGCCAGCAGCTCCGGGACGGGAGGCACTGAAGCTTTCTTT
13,TRBV18,TRBJ1-1,.,.,CASSALSGTEAFF,TGTGCCAGCTCAGCCCTCAGTGGGACTGAAGCTTTCTTT
13,TRBV5-4,TRBJ2-1,.,TRBD1,CASSRGQDNEQFF,TGTGCCAGCAGCAGGGGACAGGACAATGAGCAGTTCTTC
13,TRBV6-6,TRBJ1-1,.,.,CASSSDSYTEAFF,TGTGCCAGCAGTTCCGATAGCTACACTGAAGCTTTCTTT
16,TRBV19,TRBJ2-7,.,TRBD2,CASRMTSGRGRDEQYF,TGTGCCAGTAGGATGACTAGCGGGAGGGGAAGGGACGAGCAGTACTTC
14,TRBV7-3,TRBJ1-1,.,TRBD1,CASSLYQGAPEAFF,TGTGCCAGCAGCTTATATCAGGGGGCACCTGAAGCTTTCTTT
14,TRBV27,TRBJ1-1,few,.,CASSLRVVDTEAFF,TGTGCCAGCAGTTTAAGAGTCGTGGACACTGAAGCTTTCTTT
16,TRBV27,TRBJ2-3,once,TRBD2,CASSAHPSGQRDTQYF,TGTGCCAGCAGTGCCCACCCTAGCGGGCAAAGAGATACGCAGTATTTT
13,TRBV5-4,TRBJ1-2,.,TRBD1,CASSETGNYGYTF,TGTGCCAGCAGCGAGACAGGGAACTATGGCTACACCTTC
16,TRBV9,TRBJ2-7,.,.,CASSVGSAVTNYEQYF,TGTGCCAGCAGCGTAGGCTCGGCGGTGACGAACTACGAGCAGTACTTC
14,TRBV28,TRBJ1-1,.,TRBD1,CASSTGQGLLLAFF,TGTGCCAGCAGTACCGGACAGGGCCTGCTTTTGGCTTTCTTT
11,TRBV20-1,TRBJ1-1,.,TRBD1,CSARQGAEAFF,TGCAGTGCCAGACAGGGGGCTGAAGCTTTCTTT
15,TRBV5-1,TRBJ2-3,.,.,CASSLVAPSTDTQYF,TGCGCCAGCAGTCTTGTAGCTCCTAGCACAGATACGCAGTATTTT
14,TRBV18,TRBJ1-1,.,.,CASSPQGRRTEAFF,TGTGCCAGCTCACCGCAGGGGAGGCGCACTGAAGCTTTCTTT